These 6 T cell receptor beta chains were all obtained from the same sample, sequenced in a study of blood T cells in healthy people across ages. PCR was performed a second time for about 7 to 11 cycles using a sample-barcoded 5' primer and a J-beta primer mix. TCRdb reanalysed the 5' RACE reads using MiXCR and keeps one entry per CDR3 protein. Here the sample spans approximately 810,000 distinct CDR3 sequences, about 37% being singletons. Sequencing was done on a sample of blood. The receptors stem from a man younger than 30 in good health.

Worth noting for this clonotype: An end of the junction does not agree with germline; a read error may underlie this. CDR3 DNA sequence: TGTGCCAGCAGCCTAACTTTGGGGGGGAACACTGAAGCTTTCTTT. Encoded protein: CASSLTLGGNTEAFF. V gene TRBV7-3 combines with J gene TRBJ1-1, with D perhaps TRBD1 (5 bases). This CDR3 has 15 residues. In germline, CDR1 is SGHTA, CDR2 FQGTGA.

V usage is TRBV15 and J usage is TRBJ2-1; 7 bases match TRBD1. This CDR3 is 12 amino acids long. Germline trimming cut 0 bases from V and 15 bases from J; bases unmatched to any gene: 5. The germline CDR1 and CDR2 sequences are LNHNV and YYDKDF (reference sequence). The CDR3 bases are TGTGCCACCAGCAGAGATCAGGGGGTTCCGTTCTTC. Protein product: CATSRDQGVPFF.

V usage is TRBV9 and J usage is TRBJ2-3; D is possibly TRBD1 or TRBD2 (5 bases each). With 7 bases removed from V and 2 bases from J, the gap between germline ends came to 29 bases. The CDR3 contains 19 residues. Germline values: CDR1 SGDLS, CDR2 YYNGEE. CDR3 protein: CASDSRARGKEKTTDTQYF. In DNA, the CDR3 is TGTGCCAGCGACTCCCGGGCGAGGGGAAAAGAGAAAACCACAGATACGCAGTATTTT. The complete variable domain, with remaining parts taken from reference TRBV9 and TRBJ2-3, reads DSGVTQTPKHLITATGQRVTLRCSPRSGDLSVYWYQQSLDQGLQFLIQYYNGEERAKGNILERFSAQQFPDLHSELNLSSLELGDSALYFCASDSRARGKEKTTDTQYFGPGTRLTVL.

This chain connects TRBV7-2 to TRBJ2-1; D gene uncertain. The length of the CDR3 is 15 residues. The germline V and J ends were trimmed by 4 bases and 8 bases, with 18 bases remaining between them. Germline CDR1 reads SGHTA; CDR2 reads FQGNSA. The CDR3 nucleotides are TGTGCCAGCAGCTCGCCGCTAGTTCTGGGCGATGAGCAGTTCTTC. As protein: CASSSPLVLGDEQFF.

As for this clonotype: With a much larger clone just one base away, this may be a read error. The chain is built from TRBV12-3 or TRBV12-4 and TRBJ2-5, with 12 nucleotides matching TRBD2. The CDR3 runs 16 residues. With 4 bases clipped from V and 4 bases from J, the junction kept 7 bases outside the gene matches. The chain's CDR3 is CASSSTSGGPRETQYF. CDR3 nucleotide sequence: TGTGCCAGCAGTTCGACTAGCGGGGGACCTCGAGAGACCCAGTACTTC.

V gene TRBV20-1 combines with J gene TRBJ2-7, with D possibly called TRBD1 or TRBD2 (5 bases each). The DNA end is more similar to TRBJ2-5, so the J call may be wrong. There are 16 residues in the CDR3. The germline CDR1 and CDR2 sequences are DFQATT and SNEGSKA (reference sequence). CDR3 DNA sequence: TGCAGTGCTAGCGGGGCGGTAGGACGGAGCCAAGAGACCCAGTACTTC. Protein product: CSASGAVGRSQETQYF.